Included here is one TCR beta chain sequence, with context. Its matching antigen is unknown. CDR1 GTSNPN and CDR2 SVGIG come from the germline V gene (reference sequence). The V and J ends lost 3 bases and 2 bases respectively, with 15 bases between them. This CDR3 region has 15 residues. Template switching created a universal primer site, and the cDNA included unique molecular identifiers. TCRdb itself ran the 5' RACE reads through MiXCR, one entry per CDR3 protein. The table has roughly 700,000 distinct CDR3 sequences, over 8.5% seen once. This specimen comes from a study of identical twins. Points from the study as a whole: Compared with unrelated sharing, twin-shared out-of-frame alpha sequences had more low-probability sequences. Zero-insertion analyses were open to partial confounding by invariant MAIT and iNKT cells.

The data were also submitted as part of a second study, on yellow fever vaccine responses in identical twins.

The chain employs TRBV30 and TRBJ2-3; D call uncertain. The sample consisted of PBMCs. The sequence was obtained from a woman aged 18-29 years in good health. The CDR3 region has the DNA TGTGCCTGGAGCCAAGAGATTTGGCTCACAGATACGCAGTATTTT. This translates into CAWSQEIWLTDTQYF.